This T cell receptor beta chain was captured by sequencing in a study of blood T cell dynamics during melanoma immunotherapy. Study information: Metastatic melanoma patients received first-line pembrolizumab or nivolumab plus ipilimumab.

Assay used: immunoSEQ multiplex PCR; TCRdb lists only in-frame clones, some missing. The table has about 24,000 clones, around 88% seen once. Trimming shortened V by 7 bases and J by 1 base, and 13 bases separated the two germline ends. CDR1 and CDR2 from the germline V gene are MDHEN and SYDVKM. This CDR3 comprises 14 residues. Documented time point: pre-treatment baseline. Disease control meant complete response, partial response or stable disease at 12 weeks. Patients with prior systemic cancer treatment, concomitant immunosuppressants, or other active malignancies were excluded. Specimen: blood, collected from a patient treated with checkpoint blockade. This receptor was identified in a human donor with melanoma. The J gene is TRBJ1-1, the V gene TRBV28; TRBD1 is a possible D gene (6 bases). CDR3 sequence: CASTWGATNTEAFF. Written as DNA, the CDR3 is TGTGCCAGCACATGGGGGGCGACGAACACTGAAGCTTTCTTT.